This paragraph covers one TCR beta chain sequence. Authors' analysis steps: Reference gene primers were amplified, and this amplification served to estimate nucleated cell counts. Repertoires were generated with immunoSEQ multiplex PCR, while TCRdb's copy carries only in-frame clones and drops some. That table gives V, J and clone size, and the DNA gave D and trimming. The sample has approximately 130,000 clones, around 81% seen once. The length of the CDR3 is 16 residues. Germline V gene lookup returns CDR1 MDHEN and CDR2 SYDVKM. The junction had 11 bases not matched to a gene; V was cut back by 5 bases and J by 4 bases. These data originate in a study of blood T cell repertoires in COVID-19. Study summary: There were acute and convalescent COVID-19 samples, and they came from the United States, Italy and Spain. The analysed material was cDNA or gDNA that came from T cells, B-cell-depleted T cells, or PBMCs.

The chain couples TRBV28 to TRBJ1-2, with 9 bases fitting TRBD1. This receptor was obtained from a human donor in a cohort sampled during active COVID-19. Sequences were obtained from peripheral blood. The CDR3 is CASSPAGTGRTYGYTF. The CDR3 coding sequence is TGTGCCAGCAGTCCCGCCGGGACAGGGCGCACCTATGGCTACACCTTC.